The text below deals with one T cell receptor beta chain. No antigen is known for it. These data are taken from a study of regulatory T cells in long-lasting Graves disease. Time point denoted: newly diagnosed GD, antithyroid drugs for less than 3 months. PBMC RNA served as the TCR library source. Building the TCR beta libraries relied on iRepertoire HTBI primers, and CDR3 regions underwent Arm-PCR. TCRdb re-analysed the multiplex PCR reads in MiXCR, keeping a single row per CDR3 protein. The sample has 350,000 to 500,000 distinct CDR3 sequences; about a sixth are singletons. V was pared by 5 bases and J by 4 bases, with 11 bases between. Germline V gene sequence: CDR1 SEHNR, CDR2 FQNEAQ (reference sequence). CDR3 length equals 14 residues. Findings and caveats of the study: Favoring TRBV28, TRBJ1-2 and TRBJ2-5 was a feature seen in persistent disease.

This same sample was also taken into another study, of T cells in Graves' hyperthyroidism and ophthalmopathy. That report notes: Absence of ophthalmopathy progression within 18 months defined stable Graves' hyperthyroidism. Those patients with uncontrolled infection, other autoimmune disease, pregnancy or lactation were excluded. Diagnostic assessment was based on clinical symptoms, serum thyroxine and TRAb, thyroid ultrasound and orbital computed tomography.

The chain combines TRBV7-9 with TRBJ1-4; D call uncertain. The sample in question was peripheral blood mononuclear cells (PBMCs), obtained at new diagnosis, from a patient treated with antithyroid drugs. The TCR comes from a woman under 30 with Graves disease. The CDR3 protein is CASSPQSGNEKLFF. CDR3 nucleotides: TGTGCCAGCAGCCCCCAGAGTGGTAATGAAAAACTGTTTTTT.